The source of this TCR beta chain is a study of blood T cell repertoires in COVID-19. Clones were read by immunoSEQ multiplex PCR, and TCRdb kept only the in-frame ones, dropping some. Counted here are roughly 43,000 clones, approximately 70% occurring once; the ten biggest clones make up 6.2%. This CDR3 has 13 residues. With 6 bases clipped from V and 3 bases from J, the junction kept 3 bases outside the gene matches. In germline, CDR1 is MNHEY, CDR2 SVGAGI. This sequence originates from a man older than 75 with acute or convalescent COVID-19. The sequenced sample consisted of peripheral blood. J is TRBJ1-2 and V is TRBV6-5, with 8 bases that match TRBD1. The CDR3, as DNA: TGTGCCAGCAGGGACAGGGCCCACTATGGCTACACCTTC. It translates to CASRDRAHYGYTF.